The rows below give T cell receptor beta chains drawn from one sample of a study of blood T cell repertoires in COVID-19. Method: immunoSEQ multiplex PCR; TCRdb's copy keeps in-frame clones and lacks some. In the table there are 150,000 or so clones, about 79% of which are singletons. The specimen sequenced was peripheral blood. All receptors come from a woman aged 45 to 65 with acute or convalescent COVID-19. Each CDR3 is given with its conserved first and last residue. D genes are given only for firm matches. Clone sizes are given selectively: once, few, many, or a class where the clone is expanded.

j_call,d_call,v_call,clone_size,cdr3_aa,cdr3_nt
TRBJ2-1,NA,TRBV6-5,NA,CASSQNRGGYNEQFF,TGTGCCAGCAGTCAGAACAGGGGGGGCTACAATGAGCAGTTCTTC
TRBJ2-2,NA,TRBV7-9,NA,CASSLTRGPGGELFF,TGTGCCAGCAGCTTAACGCGAGGGCCCGGCGGGGAGCTGTTTTTT
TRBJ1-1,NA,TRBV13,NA,CASSYTTGKGNTEAFF,TGTGCCAGCAGCTATACTACAGGGAAAGGAAACACTGAAGCTTTCTTT
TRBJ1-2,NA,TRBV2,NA,CASSESNRPAEYGYTF,TGTGCCAGCAGTGAAAGTAACCGACCGGCGGAGTATGGCTACACCTTC
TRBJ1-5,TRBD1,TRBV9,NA,CASSVGQGPNQPQHF,TGTGCCAGCAGCGTTGGACAGGGGCCTAATCAGCCCCAGCATTTT
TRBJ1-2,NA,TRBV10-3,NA,CAISSTGGYTF,TGTGCCATCAGTTCGACGGGGGGCTACACCTTC
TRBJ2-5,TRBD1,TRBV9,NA,CASSVRRGDRETQYF,TGTGCCAGCAGCGTACGTAGGGGGGACAGGGAGACCCAGTACTTC
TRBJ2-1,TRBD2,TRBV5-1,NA,CASSLGLAVYNEQFF,TGCGCCAGCAGCCTGGGACTAGCGGTCTACAATGAGCAGTTCTTC
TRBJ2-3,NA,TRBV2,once,CASSPAHRIPSTDTQYF,TGTGCCAGCAGTCCCGCCCACAGGATACCTAGCACAGATACGCAGTATTTT
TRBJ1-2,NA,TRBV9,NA,CASSVGSGNYGYTF,TGTGCCAGCAGCGTAGGGTCGGGGAACTATGGCTACACCTTC
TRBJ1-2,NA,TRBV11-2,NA,CASSTGLSDGYTF,TGTGCCAGCAGCACGGGACTGTCGGATGGCTACACCTTC
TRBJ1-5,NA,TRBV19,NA,CASTATDRYSNQPQHF,TGTGCCAGTACCGCCACCGACAGGTATAGCAATCAGCCCCAGCATTTT
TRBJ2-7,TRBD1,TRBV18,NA,CASSPLPSDRGRVNKYEQYF,TGTGCCAGCTCACCACTACCGTCCGACAGGGGGCGCGTCAACAAGTACGAGCAGTACTTC
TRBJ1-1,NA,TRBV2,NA,CASTRLPNTEAFF,TGTGCCAGCACAAGACTCCCGAACACTGAAGCTTTCTTT
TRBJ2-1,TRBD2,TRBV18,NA,CASSLKLAGEYDNEQFF,TGTGCCAGCTCACTTAAGCTAGCGGGAGAATACGACAATGAGCAGTTCTTC
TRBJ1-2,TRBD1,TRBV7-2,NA,CASSSGTAIYGYTF,TGTGCCAGCAGTTCAGGGACAGCCATTTATGGCTACACCTTC
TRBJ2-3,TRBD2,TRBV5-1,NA,CASSSTPGTSQSTDTQYF,TGCGCCAGCAGTTCAACACCGGGGACTAGCCAAAGCACAGATACGCAGTATTTT
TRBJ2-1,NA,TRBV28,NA,CASSLSDEQFF,TGTGCCAGCAGTTTATCGGATGAGCAGTTCTTC
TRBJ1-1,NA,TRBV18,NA,CASSPILRNTEAFF,TGTGCCAGCTCACCTATCCTGCGGAACACTGAAGCTTTCTTT
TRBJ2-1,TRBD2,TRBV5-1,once,CASSLVASGGAKFF,TGCGCCAGCAGCTTGGTAGCTAGCGGGGGGGCAAAGTTCTTC
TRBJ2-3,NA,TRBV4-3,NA,CASSQGRDTQYF,TGCGCCAGCAGCCAAGGGAGAGATACGCAGTATTTT
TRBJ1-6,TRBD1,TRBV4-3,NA,CASSQDPRQGYNSPLHF,TGCGCCAGCAGCCAAGACCCGCGACAGGGCTATAATTCACCCCTCCACTTT
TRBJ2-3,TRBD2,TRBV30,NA,CAWGYAGGGTDTQYF,TGTGCCTGGGGATACGCGGGAGGAGGCACAGATACGCAGTATTTT
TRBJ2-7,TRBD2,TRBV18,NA,CASSPPVGAGGGSYEQYF,TGTGCCAGCTCACCACCGGTTGGAGCGGGAGGGGGGTCCTACGAGCAGTACTTC
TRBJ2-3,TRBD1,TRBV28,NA,CASSSGQLSTDTQYF,TGTGCCAGCAGTTCGGGACAGCTTAGCACAGATACGCAGTATTTT
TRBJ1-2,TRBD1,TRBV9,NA,CASSGQGDYGYTF,TGTGCCAGCAGCGGACAGGGGGACTATGGCTACACCTTC
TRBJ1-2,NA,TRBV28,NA,CASSVSLIRRGGYTF,TGTGCCAGCAGTGTCTCGCTGATCCGAAGGGGTGGCTACACCTTC
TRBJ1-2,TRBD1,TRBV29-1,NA,CSVDTGVSYGYTF,TGCAGCGTTGACACAGGGGTGAGCTATGGCTACACCTTC
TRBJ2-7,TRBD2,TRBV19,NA,CASSAGDEQYF,TGTGCCAGTAGTGCGGGGGACGAGCAGTACTTC
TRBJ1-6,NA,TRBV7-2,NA,CASSLVGSPLHF,TGTGCCAGCAGTCTAGTGGGTTCACCCCTCCACTTT
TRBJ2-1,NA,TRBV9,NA,CASSVAPGVGEQFF,TGTGCCAGCAGCGTAGCTCCAGGGGTGGGTGAGCAGTTCTTC
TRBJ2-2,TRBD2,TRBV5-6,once,CASSPFDPGGHTGELFF,TGTGCCAGCAGCCCCTTCGATCCGGGGGGGCACACCGGGGAGCTGTTTTTT
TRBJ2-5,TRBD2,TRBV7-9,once,CASSGRTGLSGETQYF,TGTGCCAGCAGCGGCCGAACGGGACTATCGGGCGAGACCCAGTACTTC
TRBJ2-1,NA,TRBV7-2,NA,CASVLGGREQFF,TGTGCCAGCGTTTTGGGGGGGCGGGAGCAGTTCTTC
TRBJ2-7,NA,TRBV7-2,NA,CASSPRRDEQYF,TGTGCCAGCAGCCCAAGGAGGGACGAGCAGTACTTC
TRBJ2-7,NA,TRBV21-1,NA,CASSKAGTGTNEQYF,TGTGCCAGCAGCAAAGCTGGGACAGGAACGAACGAGCAGTACTTC
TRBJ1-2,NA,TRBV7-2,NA,CASSLDRANYGYTF,TGTGCCAGCAGCTTAGACAGGGCCAACTATGGCTACACCTTC
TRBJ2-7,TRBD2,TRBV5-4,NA,CASSLDGGAHEQYF,TGTGCCAGCAGCCTTGACGGGGGGGCCCACGAGCAGTACTTC
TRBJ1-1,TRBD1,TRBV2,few,CASSVQGATEAFF,TGTGCCAGCAGTGTTCAGGGGGCCACTGAAGCTTTCTTT
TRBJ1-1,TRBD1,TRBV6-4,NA,CASRGQGQNTEAFF,TGTGCCAGCAGGGGACAGGGGCAAAACACTGAAGCTTTCTTT
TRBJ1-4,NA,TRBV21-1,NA,CASSKALQGLDEKLFF,TGTGCCAGCAGCAAAGCGCTTCAGGGGCTGGATGAAAAACTGTTTTTT
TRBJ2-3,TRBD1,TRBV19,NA,CATEQGDTTQYF,TGTGCCACTGAGCAGGGGGATACGACGCAGTATTTT
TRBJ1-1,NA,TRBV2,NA,CASSEAGWATEAFF,TGTGCCAGCAGTGAAGCTGGGTGGGCCACTGAAGCTTTCTTT
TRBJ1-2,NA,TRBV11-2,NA,CASSPSRVYGYTF,TGTGCCAGCAGCCCGAGCCGGGTTTATGGCTACACCTTC
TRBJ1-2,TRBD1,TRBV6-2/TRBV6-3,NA,CASSFRTGGDIYGYTF,TGTGCCAGCAGTTTCCGGACAGGTGGCGATATATATGGCTACACCTTC
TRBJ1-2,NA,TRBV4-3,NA,CASSQGGGRDYTF,TGCGCCAGCAGCCAAGGGGGGGGCAGGGACTACACCTTC
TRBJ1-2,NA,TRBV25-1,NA,CASSEFGGANYGYTF,TGTGCCAGCAGTGAATTCGGGGGGGCTAACTATGGCTACACCTTC
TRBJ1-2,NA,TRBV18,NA,CASSQIRAGFNYGYTF,TGTGCCAGCTCACAGATCCGAGCAGGGTTTAACTATGGCTACACCTTC
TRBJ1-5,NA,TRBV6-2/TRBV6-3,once,CASSDRNSNQPQHF,TGTGCCAGCAGTGACAGAAATTCCAATCAGCCCCAGCATTTT
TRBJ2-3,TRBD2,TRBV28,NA,CASSETSSSTDTQYF,TGTGCCAGCAGTGAGACTAGCAGTAGCACAGATACGCAGTATTTT
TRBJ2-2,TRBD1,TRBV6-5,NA,CASGRGQGSTGELFF,TGTGCCAGCGGCCGGGGACAGGGGAGTACCGGGGAGCTGTTTTTT
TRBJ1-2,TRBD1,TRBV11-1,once,CASSHRQGEGYTF,TGTGCCAGCAGCCACAGACAGGGTGAAGGCTACACCTTC
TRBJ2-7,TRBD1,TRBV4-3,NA,CASSQGSPGQGEKQYF,TGCGCCAGCAGCCAAGGATCCCCGGGACAGGGTGAAAAGCAGTACTTC
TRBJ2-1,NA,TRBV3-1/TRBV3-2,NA,CASSQVSRRNEQFF,TGTGCCAGCAGCCAAGTTTCTAGGCGGAATGAGCAGTTCTTC
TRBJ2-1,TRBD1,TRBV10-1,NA,CASRKDRVGEQFF,TGCGCCAGCAGGAAGGACAGGGTGGGTGAGCAGTTCTTC
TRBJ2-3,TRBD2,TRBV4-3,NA,CASSRRREVVTDTQYF,TGCGCCAGCAGCCGGCGGCGGGAGGTTGTCACAGATACGCAGTATTTT
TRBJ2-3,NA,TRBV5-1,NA,CASSPGGTVTDTQYF,TGCGCCAGCAGCCCGGGGGGGACAGTCACAGATACGCAGTATTTT
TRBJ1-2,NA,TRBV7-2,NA,CASSPRSDRFDYGYTF,TGTGCCAGCAGCCCACGAAGCGACAGGTTTGACTATGGCTACACCTTC